Listed here are 19 T cell receptor beta chains from one sample, sequenced in a study of identical twins' blood T cells. TCRdb ran MiXCR on the 5' RACE reads and lists one entry per CDR3 protein. The profile shows hundreds of thousands of distinct CDR3 sequences, roughly 31% of them singletons. The specimen was PBMCs. The source is a woman aged 18 to 55 in good health.

The CDR3 loop reads CSVDPVPGEAFF. The CDR3 DNA follows: TGCAGCGTTGACCCCGTGCCAGGAGAAGCTTTCTTT. V and J are TRBV29-1 and TRBJ1-1; D call uncertain. The V end was cut by 3 bases, the J end by 8 bases, with 13 bases between. Germline CDR1 and CDR2: SQVTM and ANQGSEA. The CDR3 covers 12 residues.

This chain connects TRBV20-1 to TRBJ1-1, with a tentative D call TRBD1 (5 bases). V was clipped by 7 bases and J by 4 bases, with 22 bases between them. The length of the CDR3 is 15 residues. Germline CDR1 DFQATT, CDR2 SNEGSKA (reference sequence). The CDR3 DNA follows: TGCAGTGTCGCGTCTCGTGGGGGGTTGAGCACTGAAGCTTTCTTT. Residues: CSVASRGGLSTEAFF.

This clonotype was seen once. The rearrangement uses TRBV20-1 and TRBJ2-3, with 9 bases aligning to TRBD2. The J segment lost 5 bases and the V segment lost 4 bases, leaving 13 bases of the junction unmatched. Germline CDR1 DFQATT, CDR2 SNEGSKA (reference sequence). CDR3 length: 16 residues. CDR3 coding DNA: TGCAGTGCTACCTCCCCGACAGCGGGAGGAGGAGATACGCAGTATTTT. This encodes CSATSPTAGGGDTQYF.

The V gene is TRBV18, the J gene TRBJ1-2; the match to TRBD1 covers 10 bases. Germline CDR1 is KGHSH and CDR2 is LQKENI. V shed 1 base, J shed 3 bases, and the junction held 8 bases outside the gene matches. The CDR3 is 17 amino acids. Written as DNA, the CDR3 is TGTGCCAGCTCACCACGAGGGACAGGGGTCGGAGACTATGGCTACACCTTC. It codes for CASSPRGTGVGDYGYTF.

Details on this clonotype: Just one base apart from a much larger clone, this may be a read error. The chain combines TRBV10-3 with TRBJ2-3; weak D call: TRBD1 (6 bases). The CDR3 runs 14 residues. Germline values: CDR1 ENHRY, CDR2 SYGVKD. CDR3 coding DNA: TGTGTCACCGGCGACTCCCAGGGGACAGATACGCAGTATTTT. It specifies CVTGDSQGTDTQYF.

This clonotype was counted between two and nine times. The chain employs TRBV9 and TRBJ1-3; 9 nucleotides agree with TRBD1. J lost 7 bases, V lost 2 bases, and 7 bases had no gene match. This CDR3 contains 15 residues. Germline V gene lookup returns CDR1 SGDLS and CDR2 YYNGEE. CDR3 bases: TGTGCCAGCAGCGTTACAGGGGGCCAAGGGAACACCATATATTTT. Translating gives CASSVTGGQGNTIYF.

This chain uses TRBV6-5 with TRBJ1-1, with D perhaps TRBD1 (5 bases). The CDR3 totals 14 residues. The germline V gene encodes CDR1 MNHEY and CDR2 SVGAGI. The V end lost 1 base, the J end lost 1 base, and 7 bases lay between the germline ends. The CDR3 spells CASSYWGENTEAFF. DNA for the CDR3: TGTGCCAGCAGTTACTGGGGGGAGAACACTGAAGCTTTCTTT.

This clonotype has just a few counts. This chain links TRBV5-1 with TRBJ2-1, with D tentatively TRBD1 (6 bases). This CDR3 comprises 15 residues. Germline lookup yields CDR1 SGHRS and CDR2 YFSETQ. Trimming pared 0 bases from V and 8 bases from J, leaving 15 bases between. This CDR3 reads CASSLDRAYSDEQFF. DNA of the CDR3: TGCGCCAGCAGCTTGGACAGGGCGTATTCGGATGAGCAGTTCTTC.

The rearrangement joins TRBV2 to TRBJ2-7; D perhaps matches TRBD2 (6 bases). CDR1 SNHLY and CDR2 FYNNEI come from the germline V gene. The CDR3 has 14 residues. The germline V and J ends were trimmed by 5 bases and 4 bases, with 15 bases remaining between them. Here the CDR3 DNA reads TGTGCCAGCAGTTCCCGCTCGGGGACTTACGAGCAGTACTTC. This translates into CASSSRSGTYEQYF.

Only a few counts were recorded for this clonotype. This sequence joins TRBV5-1 and TRBJ2-4; no clear D. The CDR3 length is 16 residues. V was cut by 1 base and J by 1 base, with 12 bases left in between. Germline assignment: CDR1 SGHRS and CDR2 YFSETQ. The CDR3 DNA is TGCGCCAGCAGCTTGTCTGGCGCCCGGGCCAAAAACATTCAGTACTTC. Translating gives CASSLSGARAKNIQYF.

This clonotype has at least ten counts. This chain joins TRBV7-9 and TRBJ1-1, with D unresolved. The CDR3 length is 15 residues. V lost 4 bases, J lost 2 bases, and 14 bases lay in between. Germline-derived CDR1 and CDR2 are SEHNR and FQNEAQ (reference sequence). CDR3 sequence: CASSSGSKSNTEAFF. The CDR3 coding sequence is TGTGCCAGCAGCTCCGGTTCTAAGTCAAACACTGAAGCTTTCTTT.

This clonotype turned up a few times. In DNA, the CDR3 is TGTGCCAGCCGGTACAGGGATGGGAACACCGGGGAGCTGTTTTTT. As protein: CASRYRDGNTGELFF. The V and J genes are TRBV2 and TRBJ2-2; TRBD1 is a possible D gene (6 bases). The germline V gene encodes CDR1 SNHLY and CDR2 FYNNEI. There are 15 residues in the CDR3. V was pared by 8 bases and J by 1 base, with 14 bases between.

The chain has TRBV15 and TRBJ1-1; D not resolved. CDR3 length: 12 amino acids. Deletions cut 1 base from V and 6 bases from J, with 6 bases between. Germline-derived CDR1 and CDR2 are LNHNV and YYDKDF (reference sequence). The CDR3 DNA reads as TGTGCCACCAGCAGAGTCCCCGCTGAAGCTTTCTTT. Translation: CATSRVPAEAFF.

The chain recombines TRBV20-1 with TRBJ2-2, with D maybe TRBD2 (6 bases). Germline assignment: CDR1 DFQATT and CDR2 SNEGSKA (reference sequence). With 0 bases removed from V and 2 bases from J, the gap between germline ends came to 13 bases. The length of the CDR3 is 16 residues. DNA of the CDR3: TGCAGTGCTAGAGACTGGAGCGGGCAAAACACCGGGGAGCTGTTTTTT. Translated, it gives CSARDWSGQNTGELFF.

This CDR3 is CSASVGGRMNTEAFF. The CDR3 region has the DNA TGCAGTGCCAGTGTTGGTGGGAGGATGAACACTGAAGCTTTCTTT. The chain carries TRBV20-1 and TRBJ1-1, with D uncertain. Trimming removed 6 bases at V and 0 bases at J, with 17 bases between. This CDR3 region has 15 residues. Germline assignment: CDR1 DFQATT and CDR2 SNEGSKA (reference sequence).

The CDR3 sequence: CASSSYRSEAFF. CDR3 nucleotides: TGTGCCAGCAGTTCGTACAGGAGTGAAGCTTTCTTT. The V and J genes are TRBV12-3 or TRBV12-4 and TRBJ1-1, with a tentative D call TRBD1 (5 bases). Between the trimmed V and J ends, which lost 4 bases and 7 bases, there was a span of 10 bases. This CDR3 spans 12 amino acids.

This CDR3 reads CASTSGQGDSPLHF. For the CDR3, the DNA is TGTGCCAGCACTTCGGGACAGGGGGATTCACCCCTCCACTTT. This sequence joins TRBV2 and TRBJ1-6; 11 nucleotides align to TRBD1. V dropped 7 bases and J dropped 8; count of bases not matched to a gene: 4. CDR1 SNHLY and CDR2 FYNNEI come from the germline V gene. CDR3 length: 14 residues.

This clonotype was seen a handful of times. The chain links TRBV6-1 to TRBJ2-1, with D possibly TRBD1 on 5 matching bases. This CDR3 spans 12 amino acids. Germline CDR1 is MNHNS and CDR2 is SASEGT. Trimming pared 6 bases from V and 8 bases from J, leaving 11 bases between. CDR3 nucleotides: TGTGCCAGCAGAGTGTTAGGGGATGAGCAGTTCTTC. Translating it yields CASRVLGDEQFF.

This chain connects TRBV5-6 to TRBJ1-5; TRBD1 matches 10 bases. CDR3 length equals 18 residues. The germline V gene encodes CDR1 SGHDT and CDR2 YYEEEE. Trimming took 4 bases from V and 1 from J; bases not matched to a gene: 11. This chain's CDR3 is CASSLRDRGKWSNQPQHF. In DNA, the CDR3 is TGTGCCAGCAGCCTCCGGGACAGGGGAAAATGGAGCAATCAGCCCCAGCATTTT.